A single sample is the source of the 11 T cell receptor beta chains below, sequenced in a study of T cell repertoires in cytomegalovirus infection (dated by TCRdb to about 2019). What the treatment or condition label conveys for this sample: in vitro stimulation with specific CMV peptide epitopes to enrich CMV-specific T cells. Their target antigens are unknown. Sequenced using an Illumina HiSeq 1500. The raw public reads went through TCRdb reprocessing: fastp at Q25, MiXCR clone calling, in-frame beta chains kept. Every distinct CDR3 protein forms one entry, paired with its most common genes and DNA. Recorded for this sample are 250,000 to 300,000 distinct CDR3 sequences; less than 25% of them occurred a single time. The top ten clonotypes cover around 20% of the sample. Material: cultured PBMCs, obtained from culture after CMV antigen stimulation. The receptors originated from a human donor in good health (CMV status not recorded). Some clones in this sample may be carry-over from other donors' samples.

A few counts support this clonotype. The rearrangement joins TRBV29-1 to TRBJ2-5; perhaps D is TRBD1 or TRBD2 (6 bases each). The CDR3 is 13 amino acids. From germline, CDR1 is SQVTM and CDR2 ANQGSEA. V was clipped by 6 bases and J by 5 bases, with 16 bases between them. This CDR3 reads CSVPWGARETQYF. CDR3 nucleotide sequence: TGCAGCGTCCCATGGGGGGCGAGGGAGACCCAGTACTTC.

J is TRBJ2-7 and V is TRBV6-2 or TRBV6-3; weak D call: TRBD2 (6 bases). V was cut by 6 bases and J by 2 bases, with 17 bases left in between. Looked up from germline, CDR1 is MNHEY and CDR2 is SVGEGT. The CDR3 covers 15 residues. In DNA form, the CDR3 reads TGTGCCAGCAGACCGACCGGGACTGCAGCCTACGAGCAGTACGTC. This gives the protein CASRPTGTAAYEQYV.

This chain uses TRBV7-2 with TRBJ1-5; D ambiguous. CDR3 length: 14 residues. The germline V gene encodes CDR1 SGHTA and CDR2 FQGNSA. V was cut by 1 base and J by 4 bases, with 8 bases left in between. CDR3 in DNA: TGTGCCAGCAGCTTAGTTTACGGGAATCAGCCCCAGCATTTT. Its protein is CASSLVYGNQPQHF.

V gene TRBV7-9 combines with J gene TRBJ2-3, with a possible D match to TRBD2 (6 bases). CDR3 length equals 17 residues. Germline V lookup: CDR1 SEHNR, CDR2 FQNEAQ (reference sequence). The ends were cut back, 6 bases at V and 5 bases at J, with 24 bases in the middle. As DNA, the CDR3 is TGTGCCAGCAGTCTAAAGGAGATAGCGGAAAGACGAGATACGCAGTATTTT. Translated, it gives CASSLKEIAERRDTQYF.

The chain recombines TRBV27 with TRBJ1-6; 8 nucleotides match TRBD1. The CDR3 is made up of 20 amino acids. Losses at the gene ends were 6 bases for V and 8 bases for J; bases not matched to a gene: 24. Germline assignment: CDR1 MNHEY and CDR2 SMNVEV (reference sequence). The CDR3 DNA is TGTGCCAGCAGCTTCCGGATTTCGAGGCGGACAGGGAATTTTTATTCACCCCTCCACTTT. It encodes CASSFRISRRTGNFYSPLHF.

This clonotype was detected a few times. V usage is TRBV10-3 and J usage is TRBJ2-6, with D possibly being TRBD1 or TRBD2 (6 bases each). V dropped 5 bases and J dropped 2 bases, with 16 bases sitting between them. The CDR3 has 17 amino acids. The germline CDR1 and CDR2 sequences are ENHRY and SYGVKD. The CDR3 sequence is CAISPRSGAAGANVLTF. The CDR3 DNA is TGTGCCATCAGTCCCCGGTCGGGGGCGGCTGGGGCCAACGTCCTGACTTTC.

The chain employs TRBV6-5 and TRBJ2-1; 7 bases are shared with TRBD2. Trimming removed 5 bases from V and 3 bases from J; junction bases left unmatched: 7. The germline gives CDR1 MNHEY, CDR2 SVGAGI. There are 15 residues in the CDR3. The CDR3 DNA reads as TGTGCCAGCAGTCCGCGGGAGTTCGGCTACAATGAGCAGTTCTTC. Its protein is CASSPREFGYNEQFF.

This clonotype was picked up a small number of times. The V call is TRBV2, the J call TRBJ2-5; D possibly matches TRBD1 or TRBD2 (5 bases each). This CDR3 region has 16 residues. Trimming shortened V by 0 bases and J by 5 bases, and 16 bases separated the two germline ends. Germline V gene sequence: CDR1 SNHLY, CDR2 FYNNEI. This CDR3 reads CASSEAIGTTAETQYF. The CDR3 nucleotides read TGTGCCAGCAGTGAAGCAATAGGGACCACAGCGGAGACCCAGTACTTC. The full variable domain, its missing parts supplied by reference TRBV2 and TRBJ2-5, is EPEVTQTPSHQVTQMGQEVILRCVPISNHLYFYWYRQILGQKVEFLVSFYNNEISEKSEIFDDQFSVERPDGSNFTLKIRSTKLEDSAMYFCASSEAIGTTAETQYFGPGTRLLVL.

This clonotype was recorded many times. The genes are TRBV7-9 and TRBJ2-5; D remains unclear. Germline CDR1 SEHNR, CDR2 FQNEAQ (reference sequence). V lost 4 bases, J lost 5 bases, and 20 bases lay in between. CDR3 length: 16 amino acids. CDR3 loop: CASSSDVWQLQETQYF. The CDR3 nucleotides read TGTGCCAGCAGCTCAGACGTGTGGCAGTTGCAGGAGACCCAGTACTTC.

The chain joins TRBV7-8 to TRBJ2-3, with D unresolved. Germline CDR1 is SGHVS and CDR2 is FQNEAQ. The CDR3 has 13 amino acids. V was pared by 1 base and J by 4 bases, with 6 bases between. The CDR3 DNA reads TGTGCCAGCAGCTTAGAGTCTTCAGATACGCAGTATTTT. Its translation is CASSLESSDTQYF.

This clonotype was observed a few times. This sequence joins TRBV6-2 or TRBV6-3 and TRBJ1-5; D is uncertain. The CDR3 sequence is 15 residues long. CDR1 and CDR2 (germline): MNHEY, SVGEGT. The V and J ends lost 2 bases and 6 bases respectively, with 14 bases between them. The CDR3 bases are TGTGCCAGCAGTTACGAGTTGACGCACAGTCAGCCCCAGCATTTT. It codes for CASSYELTHSQPQHF.